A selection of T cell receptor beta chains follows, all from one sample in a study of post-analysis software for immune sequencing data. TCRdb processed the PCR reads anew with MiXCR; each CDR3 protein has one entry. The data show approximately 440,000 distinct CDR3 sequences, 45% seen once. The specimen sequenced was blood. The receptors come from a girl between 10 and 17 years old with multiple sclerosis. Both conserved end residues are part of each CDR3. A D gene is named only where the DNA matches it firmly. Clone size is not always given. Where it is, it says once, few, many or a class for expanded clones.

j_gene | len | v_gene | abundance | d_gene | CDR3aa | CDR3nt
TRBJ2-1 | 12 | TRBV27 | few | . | CASSFPEGEQFF | TGTGCCAGCAGTTTCCCCGAAGGGGAGCAGTTCTTC
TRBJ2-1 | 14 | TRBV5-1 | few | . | CASSPAVTVNEQFF | TGCGCCAGCAGCCCGGCGGTGACAGTCAATGAGCAGTTCTTC
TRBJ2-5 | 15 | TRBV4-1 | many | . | CASSQVGGGQETQYF | TGCGCCAGCAGCCAAGTAGGAGGGGGCCAAGAGACCCAGTACTTC
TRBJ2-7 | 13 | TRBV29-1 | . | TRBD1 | CSVGQGNGYEQYF | TGCAGCGTTGGACAGGGGAACGGCTACGAGCAGTACTTC
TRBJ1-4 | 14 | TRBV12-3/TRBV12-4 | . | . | CASRRIATNEKRFF | TGTGCCAGCAGGAGAATTGCAACTAATGAAAAACGGTTTTTT
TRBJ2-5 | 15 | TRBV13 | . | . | CASSPEQGGRETQYF | TGTGCCAGCAGTCCGGAACAGGGGGGGAGAGAGACCCAGTACTTC
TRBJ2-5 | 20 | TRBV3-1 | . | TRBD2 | CASSNDSRLAGVSGKKTQYF | TGTGCCAGCAGCAATGATTCTAGACTAGCGGGAGTTTCCGGGAAAAAGACCCAGTACTTC
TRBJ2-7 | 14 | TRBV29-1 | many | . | CSATQQGSIYEQYF | TGCAGCGCTACACAACAGGGAAGCATCTACGAGCAGTACTTC
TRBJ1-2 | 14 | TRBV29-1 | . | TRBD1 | CSVEGWTGGGGYTF | TGCAGCGTTGAAGGGTGGACAGGGGGCGGAGGCTACACCTTC
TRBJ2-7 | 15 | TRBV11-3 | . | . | CASSSSARGTHEQYF | TGTGCCAGCAGCTCCTCCGCGAGGGGAACTCACGAGCAGTACTTC
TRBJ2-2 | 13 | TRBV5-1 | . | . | CASRFPSTGELFF | TGCGCCAGCAGGTTTCCTAGCACCGGGGAGCTGTTTTTT
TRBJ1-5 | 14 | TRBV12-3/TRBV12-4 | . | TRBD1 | CASSPGQGPSPQHF | TGTGCCAGCAGTCCTGGACAGGGCCCATCGCCCCAGCATTTT
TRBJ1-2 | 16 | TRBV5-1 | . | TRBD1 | CASSPTGTGINYGYTF | TGCGCCAGCAGCCCTACCGGGACAGGGATTAACTATGGCTACACCTTC
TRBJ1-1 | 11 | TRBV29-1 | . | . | CSAEGDTGAFF | TGCAGCGCCGAGGGCGACACTGGAGCTTTCTTT
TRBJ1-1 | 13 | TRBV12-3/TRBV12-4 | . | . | CASSYLGDTEAFF | TGTGCCAGCAGTTACCTAGGGGACACTGAAGCTTTCTTT
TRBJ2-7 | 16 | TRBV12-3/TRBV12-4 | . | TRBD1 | CASSLWGMDRGYEQYF | TGTGCCAGCAGTTTATGGGGTATGGACAGGGGCTACGAGCAGTACTTC
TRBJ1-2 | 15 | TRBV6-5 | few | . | CASSSTAQALYGYTF | TGTGCCAGCAGTTCTACCGCACAGGCCTTGTATGGCTACACCTTC
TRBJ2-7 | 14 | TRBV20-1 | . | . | CSAKRGQGPYEQYF | TGCAGTGCCAAACGGGGTCAGGGACCCTACGAGCAGTACTTC
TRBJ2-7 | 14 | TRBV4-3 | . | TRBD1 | CASSQETGGYEQYF | TGCGCCAGCAGCCAAGAGACAGGGGGGTACGAGCAGTACTTC
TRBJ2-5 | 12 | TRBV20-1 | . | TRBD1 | CSFRQGEETQYF | TGCAGTTTCCGACAGGGGGAAGAGACCCAGTACTTC
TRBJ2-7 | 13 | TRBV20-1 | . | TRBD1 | CSAMTTGSHEQYF | TGCAGTGCCATGACGACAGGGAGCCACGAGCAGTACTTC
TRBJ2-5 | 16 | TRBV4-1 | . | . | CASSFQLAAIQETRYF | TGCGCCAGCAGTTTCCAGCTGGCGGCAATTCAAGAGACCCGGTACTTC
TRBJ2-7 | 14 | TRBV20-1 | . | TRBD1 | CSARRGQGAYEQYF | TGCAGTGCTCGTAGGGGACAGGGGGCCTACGAGCAGTACTTC
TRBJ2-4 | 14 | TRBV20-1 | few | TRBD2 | CSALLAGGKNIQYF | TGCAGTGCACTCCTAGCGGGCGGGAAAAACATTCAGTACTTC
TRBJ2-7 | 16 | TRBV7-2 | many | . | CASSLGRSLSSYEQYF | TGTGCCAGCAGCTTGGGTCGGTCCTTGAGCTCCTACGAGCAGTACTTC
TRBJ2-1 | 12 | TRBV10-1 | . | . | CASSEDVNEQFF | TGCGCCAGCAGTGAGGACGTAAATGAGCAGTTCTTC
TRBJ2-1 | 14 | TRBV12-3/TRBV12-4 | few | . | CASSLQGPRNEQFF | TGTGCCAGCAGTTTACAGGGTCCTAGGAATGAGCAGTTCTTC
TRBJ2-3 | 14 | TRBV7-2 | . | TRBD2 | CASSLASGMDTQYF | TGTGCCAGCAGCTTAGCTAGCGGGATGGATACGCAGTATTTT
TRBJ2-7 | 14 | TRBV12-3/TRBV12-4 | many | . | CASSLGPSSYEQYF | TGTGCCAGCAGCTTGGGGCCAAGCTCCTACGAGCAGTACTTC
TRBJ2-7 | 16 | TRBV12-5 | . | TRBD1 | CASGLPPTGYSYEQYF | TGTGCTAGTGGTTTGCCACCGACAGGGTACTCCTACGAGCAGTACTTC
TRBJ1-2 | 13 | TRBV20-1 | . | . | CSAKLYDRYGYTF | TGCAGTGCCAAACTCTACGATCGGTATGGCTACACCTTC
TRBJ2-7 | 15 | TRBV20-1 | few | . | CSAASPLPAAYEQYF | TGCAGTGCTGCTTCGCCCTTGCCAGCGGCCTACGAGCAGTACTTC
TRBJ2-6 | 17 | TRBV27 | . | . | CASSLYRDGSGANVLTF | TGTGCCAGCAGTTTGTACAGGGACGGGTCTGGGGCCAACGTCCTGACTTTC
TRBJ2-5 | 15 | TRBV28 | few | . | CASSQTSLSAETQYF | TGTGCCAGCAGTCAGACCTCACTATCGGCAGAGACCCAGTACTTC
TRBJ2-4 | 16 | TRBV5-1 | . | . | CASSLVGRLAKNIQYF | TGCGCCAGCAGCTTGGTGGGCAGACTAGCCAAAAACATTCAGTACTTC
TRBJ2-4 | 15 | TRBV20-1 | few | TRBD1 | CSASGAKGQENIQYF | TGCAGTGCTAGTGGTGCTAAGGGACAGGAAAACATTCAGTACTTC
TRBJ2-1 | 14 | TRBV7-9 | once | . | CASSLSPGIAEQFF | TGTGCCAGCAGCTTATCCCCCGGGATAGCCGAGCAGTTCTTC
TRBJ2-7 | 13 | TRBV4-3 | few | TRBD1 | CASSQRQGYEQYF | TGCGCCAGCAGCCAAAGACAGGGCTACGAGCAGTACTTC
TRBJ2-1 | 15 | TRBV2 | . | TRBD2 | CASITSEWAYNEQFF | TGTGCCAGTATAACTAGCGAGTGGGCCTACAATGAGCAGTTCTTC
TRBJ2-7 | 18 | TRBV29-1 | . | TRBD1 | CSVVATGEHPGDSYEQYF | TGCAGCGTTGTCGCGACAGGGGAGCATCCAGGGGATTCCTACGAGCAGTACTTC